A single sample is the source of the 15 T cell receptor beta chains below, sequenced in a study of PD-1 blockade in classical Hodgkin lymphoma (dated by TCRdb to 2020 to 2021). The time point label corresponds to: cycle 1 day 1 (C1D1), immediately before nivolumab initiation. Relapse after autologous stem cell transplantation had occurred in all trial patients, and cohorts A, B and C were distinguished by prior brentuximab vedotin exposure. Library creation used the immunoSEQ multiplex PCR assay. TCRdb took over this immuneACCESS table, retaining in-frame rearrangements with V and J assigned. Such tables are incomplete; in checked studies, under half of the missing clones stem from an unresolved V gene, and the remainder is unexplained. A total of fewer than 90,000 clones appear in this sample, around 90% of them only once. Around 20% of the sample comes from the top ten. Material: peripheral blood mononuclear cells (PBMCs), obtained at baseline. The receptors shown here come from a human donor with classical Hodgkin lymphoma.

This chain connects TRBV7-9 to TRBJ2-5, with a weak D call TRBD1 (5 bases). V was clipped by 2 bases and J by 1 base, with 11 bases between them. The CDR3 has 15 residues. Per the germline V gene, CDR1 is SEHNR and CDR2 is FQNEAQ (reference sequence). The CDR3 nucleotides are TGTGCCAGCAGCTTATCCTCGACAGCCCAAGAGACCCAGTACTTC. It translates to CASSLSSTAQETQYF.

The V call is TRBV5-4, the J call TRBJ2-7, with TRBD2 matching 8 bases. There are 13 residues in the CDR3. The V gene's germline CDR1 is SGHNT and CDR2 YYREEE (reference sequence). J gave up 7 bases and V 2 bases, and 5 bases lay outside the gene matches. The CDR3 here is CASSFPTSEEQYF. The CDR3 nucleotides read TGTGCCAGCAGCTTCCCGACTAGCGAGGAGCAGTACTTC.

This clone has only a few counts. This chain connects TRBV28 to TRBJ1-5; D remains unclear. The CDR3 has 13 amino acids. V lost 7 bases and J 0 bases, leaving 7 bases between the germline ends. Germline V gives CDR1 MDHEN, CDR2 SYDVKM. CDR3 sequence (DNA): TGTGCCAGCACGCGGATTAGCAATCAGCCCCAGCATTTT. Its protein product is CASTRISNQPQHF.

V gene TRBV5-6 combines with J gene TRBJ1-1, with D hard to call. V lost 1 base and J lost 1, with 5 bases in between. CDR1 and CDR2 (germline): SGHDT, YYEEEE. The CDR3 has 13 amino acids. CDR3 amino acids: CASSLWRNTEAFF. The CDR3 nucleotides are TGTGCCAGCAGCTTGTGGCGGAACACTGAAGCTTTCTTT.

The chain joins TRBV4-1 to TRBJ2-1; unclear D gene. V lost 0 bases and J 2 bases, leaving 11 bases between the germline ends. Germline CDR1 and CDR2: MGHRA and YSYEKL. The CDR3 loop spans 16 amino acids. This chain's CDR3 is CASSQEGFSTYNEQFF. CDR3 DNA sequence: TGCGCCAGCAGCCAAGAAGGCTTTAGCACCTACAATGAGCAGTTCTTC.

This chain links TRBV30 with TRBJ2-2; D gene uncertain. V was shortened by 2 bases and J by 5 bases, with 9 bases between the two germline ends. Per germline, CDR1 GTSNPN and CDR2 SVGIG (reference sequence). CDR3 length: 13 amino acids. CDR3 sequence: CAWSILWTGELFF. In DNA, the CDR3 is TGTGCCTGGAGTATTTTATGGACCGGGGAGCTGTTTTTT.

This rearrangement joins TRBV6-1 to TRBJ1-2, with no clear D. This CDR3 spans 14 amino acids. Per the germline V gene, CDR1 is MNHNS and CDR2 is SASEGT. Between the trimmed V and J ends, which lost 6 bases and 4 bases, there was a span of 15 bases. The CDR3 sequence: CASSLDGSGYGYTF. The CDR3 DNA reads TGTGCCAGCAGCTTGGACGGTTCGGGCTATGGCTACACCTTC.

This chain connects TRBV19 to TRBJ1-5; TRBD1 matches 9 bases. Germline V gene data show CDR1 as LNHDA and CDR2 as SQIVND (reference sequence). This CDR3 comprises 16 residues. Losses at the gene ends were 3 bases for V and 0 bases for J; bases not matched to a gene: 3. DNA of the CDR3: TGTGCCAGTAGTATCCCGGACAGGGGTAGCAATCAGCCCCAGCATTTT. Translating gives CASSIPDRGSNQPQHF.

V is TRBV28 and J is TRBJ2-3, with D tentatively TRBD1 (6 bases). This CDR3 has 14 amino acids. V was shortened by 7 bases and J by 2 bases, with 13 bases between the two germline ends. CDR1 and CDR2 from the germline V gene are MDHEN and SYDVKM. The DNA of the CDR3 is TGTGCCAGCATGTGGGGGCCCAACACAGATACGCAGTATTTT. The encoded protein is CASMWGPNTDTQYF.

The V gene is TRBV19, the J gene TRBJ2-7; D tentatively reads TRBD1 or TRBD2 (6 bases each). Germline-derived CDR1 and CDR2 are LNHDA and SQIVND (reference sequence). V lost 4 bases and J 1 base, leaving 11 bases between the germline ends. The CDR3 totals 14 residues. CDR3 in amino acids: CASSSPGASYEQYF. CDR3 DNA: TGTGCCAGTAGTAGCCCGGGGGCTTCCTACGAGCAGTACTTC.

The rearrangement joins TRBV4-1 to TRBJ2-3; tentative D call: TRBD2 (6 bases). Looked up from germline, CDR1 is MGHRA and CDR2 is YSYEKL. The CDR3 is made up of 15 amino acids. V was trimmed by 0 bases and J by 4 bases, leaving 11 bases between them. Here the CDR3 DNA reads TGCGCCAGCAGCCAAGATCGAGGGACTTCAGATACGCAGTATTTT. Translating it yields CASSQDRGTSDTQYF.

This chain joins TRBV11-2 and TRBJ2-1, with TRBD1 identical over 9 bases. CDR3 length: 15 amino acids. Trimming took 5 bases from V and 3 from J; bases not matched to a gene: 5. Germline CDR1 and CDR2: SGHAT and FQNNGV. The CDR3 sequence: CASSPQGANYNEQFF. The DNA of the CDR3 is TGTGCCAGCAGCCCACAGGGGGCCAACTACAATGAGCAGTTCTTC.

The table lists this clone with a few counts. The J gene is TRBJ2-2, the V gene TRBV5-1; 7 bases fit TRBD2. CDR1 is SGHRS, CDR2 YFSETQ, per germline. V trimming: 0 bases; J trimming: 9 bases; junction bases outside the gene matches: 2. CDR3 length: 13 amino acids. CDR3 DNA: TGCGCCAGCAGCTTGGAAGCGGGGTGGGAGCTGTTTTTT. Encoded protein: CASSLEAGWELFF. Supplemented by reference TRBV5-1 and TRBJ2-2, the full variable domain reads KAGVTQTPRYLIKTRGQQVTLSCSPISGHRSVSWYQQTPGQGLQFLFEYFSETQRNKGNFPGRFSGRQFSNSRSEMNVSTLELGDSALYLCASSLEAGWELFFGEGSRLTVL.

The count of this clone is one. The chain links TRBV19 to TRBJ2-5; 7 bases line up with TRBD2. CDR3 size: 16 residues. The V gene's germline CDR1 is LNHDA and CDR2 SQIVND (reference sequence). Trimming cost V 6 bases and J 1 base; bases outside gene matches: 11. The CDR3 nucleotides read TGTGCCAGTAGCATGGGGGGGGGACTCTTCCAAGAGACCCAGTACTTC. This translates into CASSMGGGLFQETQYF. Together with reference TRBV19 and TRBJ2-5, the CDR3 gives the full variable domain: DGGITQSPKYLFRKEGQNVTLSCEQNLNHDAMYWYRQDPGQGLRLIYYSQIVNDFQKGDIAEGYSVSREKKESFPLTVTSAQKNPTAFYLCASSMGGGLFQETQYFGPGTRLLVL.

The V gene is TRBV11-2, the J gene TRBJ2-6, with D possibly being TRBD1 or TRBD2 (6 bases each). This CDR3 has 18 amino acids. Germline values: CDR1 SGHAT, CDR2 FQNNGV. V dropped 6 bases and J dropped 0 bases, with 18 bases sitting between them. CDR3 coding DNA: TGTGCCAGCAGACTTTTGGGGGGCCCAACCTCTGGGGCCAACGTCCTGACTTTC. Its translation: CASRLLGGPTSGANVLTF.